This T cell receptor beta chain was recorded in a study of blood T cells in healthy people across ages. Study-wide background: Using template switching, researchers captured about one barcoded beta molecule for each two T cells. Points from the study as a whole: Age showed a roughly linear inverse relationship with TCR beta diversity per million T cells. Greater diversity and more naive CD4+ cells were seen in long-lived donors than in aged donors.

The table lists this clonotype with a count of one. Its antigen is not known. One junction end does not reproduce the germline sequence, and a read error may be involved. Then a second PCR, running about 6 to 12 cycles, was carried out with a sample-barcoded 5' primer and a J-beta primer mix. In TCRdb, the 5' RACE reads were re-called with MiXCR into one record per CDR3 protein. The data contain roughly 1.6 million distinct CDR3 sequences, about 31% of them singletons. The source of this sequence is a woman in her twenties or thirties in good health. Sequencing input: blood.

CDR3 DNA: TGTGTCAGCAGTAAACGGACACGGAGCTACGAGCAGTACTTC. Translation: CVSSKRTRSYEQYF. This chain connects TRBV6-5 to TRBJ2-7; tentatively, D is TRBD1 (5 bases). The germline gives CDR1 MNHEY, CDR2 SVGAGI. The CDR3 sequence is 14 residues long.